This T cell receptor beta chain originates from a study of cytomegalovirus exposure and HLA in healthy donors. General study points: Researchers reported in a later analysis that a missense DCLRE1C variant was tied to TCR beta V- and J-gene trimming. Some V segments (TRBV6-2 and TRBV6-3 among them) were excluded as indistinguishable. When a later analysis compared HLA-associated TCR beta chains with equally common others, the HLA-associated chains turned out to be more clonally expanded and to have lower generation probabilities.

These donors, healthy bone marrow donors, were studied. Per germline, CDR1 MNHEY and CDR2 SVGAGI. The CDR3 spans 15 residues. J lost 2 bases, V lost 6 bases, and 7 bases had no gene match. A remark on this clone: Antigen unknown.

Primers: 60 Vbeta forward and 13 Jbeta reverse. TCRdb keeps only in-frame clones here, not all; method: immunoSEQ multiplex PCR. The sample shows 120,000 or so clones, approximately 80% of them seen only once. This clonotype was sampled from a man aged 30-40 years in good health and CMV-seronegative. Sequenced material: PBMCs. The chain couples TRBV6-5 to TRBJ2-1, with 7 positions matching TRBD1. CDR3 DNA: TGTGCCAGCAGCCGCGGACAGGAAACCTACAATGAGCAGTTCTTC. The encoded protein is CASSRGQETYNEQFF.